This T cell receptor (beta chain) was recorded in a study of blood T cell repertoires in COVID-19. CDR1 SNHLY and CDR2 FYNNEI come from the germline V gene. Trimming pared 8 bases from V and 5 bases from J, leaving 13 bases between. CDR3 length: 14 residues. In the original workflow: Estimation of nucleated cell counts relied on the amplification of reference gene primers. The repertoire was sequenced with immunoSEQ multiplex PCR; TCRdb's copy has only in-frame clones and lacks some. The DNA was the basis for D and trimming; V, J and clone size are from that table. The profile shows some 83,000 clones, about 86% of them singletons.

The genes are TRBV2 and TRBJ1-6; D possibly corresponds to TRBD1 (6 bases). The sample consisted of peripheral blood. This clonotype was sampled from a man older than 75 with acute or convalescent COVID-19. In DNA form, the CDR3 reads TGTGCCAGCTCCAGGGACACCGATAATTCACCCCTCCACTTT. This gives the protein CASSRDTDNSPLHF.